Shown below are 23 T cell receptor beta chains from a single sample sequenced in a study of beta chain features in type 1 diabetes. General study findings and limits: TCRB CDR3 length was moderately but significantly reduced in all four CD4+ subsets of Type 1 diabetes patients.

Antigens of these TCRs are unknown. Every isolated RNA sample was fully reverse transcribed, so sequencing captured expressed TCRB transcripts. Clones were sequenced by immunoSEQ multiplex PCR, and TCRdb holds only the in-frame ones, with some missing. The sample includes 300,000 to 350,000 clones, around 9.7% of them seen just once. The sample was central memory CD4+ T cells from blood. These TCRs come from a young man with type 1 diabetes.

V is TRBV7-2 and J is TRBJ2-1; TRBD2 matches 9 bases. V shed 0 bases and J 2 bases; nucleotides not matched to a gene: 5. Germline V lookup: CDR1 SGHTA, CDR2 FQGNSA. The CDR3 totals 17 residues. The DNA of the CDR3 is TGTGCCAGCAGCTTAGCCTCCAGCGGGGGGCCCTACAATGAGCAGTTCTTC. Translation: CASSLASSGGPYNEQFF.

The rearrangement links TRBV4-2 to TRBJ1-5; D not certain. CDR3 size: 15 residues. The V gene lost 0 bases and the J gene lost 3 bases, with 9 bases spanning the gap. CDR1 and CDR2 (germline): LGHNA, YNFKEQ. The CDR3 DNA reads as TGTGCCAGCAGCCAAGATTCGGCGACCAATCAGCCCCAGCATTTT. The encoded protein is CASSQDSATNQPQHF.

V and J are TRBV7-2 and TRBJ2-4, with D possibly matching TRBD1 (5 bases). The CDR3 covers 17 residues. The germline V gene encodes CDR1 SGHTA and CDR2 FQGNSA. Trimming removed 3 bases from V and 2 bases from J, with 17 bases in between. CDR3 protein: CASSLSIREMTKNIQYF. The CDR3 DNA reads as TGTGCCAGCAGCTTGTCGATCAGGGAAATGACCAAAAACATTCAGTACTTC. Combining the CDR3 with reference TRBV7-2 and TRBJ2-4 gives the whole variable domain GAGVSQSPSNKVTEKGKDVELRCDPISGHTALYWYRQSLGQGLEFLIYFQGNSAPDKSGLPSDRFSAERTGGSVSTLTIQRTQQEDSAVYLCASSLSIREMTKNIQYFGAGTRLSVL.

This clone was seen more than once but under ten times. This chain joins TRBV7-2 and TRBJ1-2; the match to TRBD1 covers 9 bases. The CDR3 loop spans 14 amino acids. Trimming cost V 5 bases and J 5 bases; bases outside gene matches: 6. Germline V gene sequence: CDR1 SGHTA, CDR2 FQGNSA. The chain's CDR3 is CASSQQGQGYGYTF. CDR3 DNA sequence: TGTGCCAGCAGCCAGCAGGGACAGGGTTATGGCTACACCTTC.

This clone was counted only a few times. The chain joins TRBV2 to TRBJ2-7; D unresolved. The germline V and J ends were trimmed by 5 bases and 0 bases, with 11 bases remaining between them. The germline V gene encodes CDR1 SNHLY and CDR2 FYNNEI. CDR3 length: 14 amino acids. Here the CDR3 reads CASSWALSSYEQYF. DNA for the CDR3: TGTGCCAGCAGTTGGGCACTGAGCTCCTACGAGCAGTACTTC.

The genes are TRBV28 and TRBJ2-7, with 8 bases matching TRBD1. The CDR3 sequence is 14 residues long. V lost 4 bases to trimming and J lost 5 bases; unmatched junction nucleotides: 7. The germline V gene encodes CDR1 MDHEN and CDR2 SYDVKM. CDR3 residues: CASSSHGQGDEQYF. The CDR3 DNA follows: TGTGCCAGCAGTTCACACGGACAGGGAGACGAGCAGTACTTC.

This chain uses TRBV5-6 with TRBJ1-4, with 10 bases identical to TRBD1. Germline CDR1 and CDR2: SGHDT and YYEEEE. The J segment lost 6 bases and the V segment lost 4 bases, leaving 3 bases of the junction unmatched. The CDR3 is made up of 14 amino acids. The CDR3 here is CASSPGQGDEKLFF. CDR3 in DNA: TGTGCCAGCAGCCCTGGACAGGGGGATGAAAAACTGTTTTTT.

Concerning this clone: This may come from a read error, since a much larger clone is one base off. The chain recombines TRBV28 with TRBJ1-5, with TRBD1 identical over 7 bases. This CDR3 contains 14 residues. CDR1 and CDR2 (germline): MDHEN, SYDVKM. After removal of 7 bases from V and 9 bases from J, the junction contained 12 bases not matched to a gene. The CDR3 is CASMLQTGKGPQHF. CDR3 nucleotides: TGTGCCAGCATGCTGCAGACAGGGAAAGGGCCCCAGCATTTT.

This clone was observed at least ten times. The V gene is TRBV4-3, the J gene TRBJ1-5; no clear D. Between the trimmed V and J ends, which lost 0 bases and 1 base, there was a span of 7 bases. CDR1 is LGHNA and CDR2 is YSLEER in the germline V gene. The CDR3 has 15 residues. CDR3 nucleotides: TGCGCCAGCAGCCAAGATCATCTCAGCAATCAGCCCCAGCATTTT. Amino acids: CASSQDHLSNQPQHF.

The rearrangement uses TRBV7-9 and TRBJ2-1; D might be TRBD1 (6 bases). Germline values: CDR1 SEHNR, CDR2 FQNEAQ (reference sequence). The V end was cut by 4 bases, the J end by 4 bases, with 20 bases between. The CDR3 covers 17 residues. The CDR3 protein is CASSSLPGQGNYNEQFF. CDR3 bases: TGTGCCAGCAGCTCCCTCCCCGGGCAGGGGAATTACAATGAGCAGTTCTTC.

There are many counts of this clone. The gene calls are TRBV9 and TRBJ2-7, with TRBD1 matching over 9 bases. V was pared by 3 bases and J by 5 bases, with 9 bases of the junction left unmatched. The CDR3 contains 15 residues. CDR1 is SGDLS, CDR2 YYNGEE, per germline. CDR3 sequence (DNA): TGTGCCAGCAGCGCCTTCCCCGGGACAGGGAACGAGCAGTACTTC. This encodes CASSAFPGTGNEQYF. Full variable domain (outside the CDR3, taken from reference TRBV9 and TRBJ2-7): DSGVTQTPKHLITATGQRVTLRCSPRSGDLSVYWYQQSLDQGLQFLIQYYNGEERAKGNILERFSAQQFPDLHSELNLSSLELGDSALYFCASSAFPGTGNEQYFGPGTRLTVT.

To note about this clone: Other DNA sequences of this sample code for an identical CDR3. This chain joins TRBV7-2 and TRBJ2-5; 12 bases match TRBD2. In germline, CDR1 is SGHTA, CDR2 FQGNSA. V lost 4 bases, J lost 5 bases, and 5 bases stayed unmatched. The length of the CDR3 is 15 residues. CDR3 in DNA: TGTGCCAGCAGCTCACGGACTAGCGGGGTCGAGACCCAGTACTTC. As protein: CASSSRTSGVETQYF.

This clone was counted between two and nine times. The rearrangement joins TRBV6-6 to TRBJ1-2; D is ambiguous. This CDR3 contains 14 residues. The V gene's germline CDR1 is MNHNY and CDR2 SVGAGI (reference sequence). The V gene lost 0 bases and the J gene lost 3 bases, with 8 bases spanning the gap. The CDR3 sequence: CASSYSKGYYGYTF. The CDR3 DNA reads TGTGCCAGCAGTTACTCGAAAGGGTACTATGGCTACACCTTC.

This clone appeared a few times. The CDR3 bases are TGCAGCGTTGAAGGGGCTGGCACTGAAGCTTTCTTT. Its translation is CSVEGAGTEAFF. The V gene is TRBV29-1, the J gene TRBJ1-1; D is uncertain. The germline V and J ends were trimmed by 1 base and 4 bases, with 7 bases remaining between them. Germline V gene lookup returns CDR1 SQVTM and CDR2 ANQGSEA. The CDR3 has 12 amino acids. Supplemented by reference TRBV29-1 and TRBJ1-1, the full variable domain reads SAVISQKPSRDICQRGTSLTIQCQVDSQVTMMFWYRQQPGQSLTLIATANQGSEATYESGFVIDKFPISRPNLTFSTLTVSNMSPEDSSIYLCSVEGAGTEAFFGQGTRLTVV.

The V and J genes are TRBV19 and TRBJ2-1, with unresolved D. The CDR3 is made up of 13 amino acids. Germline lookup yields CDR1 LNHDA and CDR2 SQIVND (reference sequence). Between the trimmed V and J ends, which lost 6 bases and 4 bases, there was a span of 10 bases. CDR3 in DNA: TGTGCCAGTAGCTCAGACTCTTACAATGAGCAGTTCTTC. Translating gives CASSSDSYNEQFF.

There are a few counts of this clone. The rearrangement links TRBV30 to TRBJ2-1; 8 bases agree with TRBD1. Germline V CDR1 and CDR2: GTSNPN, SVGIG (reference sequence). CDR3 length: 13 amino acids. The CDR3 here is CAYDLDRVGEQFF. The DNA of the CDR3 is TGTGCGTATGATTTGGACAGGGTGGGCGAGCAGTTCTTC.

This chain links TRBV13 with TRBJ1-2; tentative D call: TRBD1 (5 bases). The length of the CDR3 is 13 residues. The V gene lost 5 bases and the J gene lost 12 bases, with 19 bases spanning the gap. Germline assignment: CDR1 PRHDT and CDR2 FYEKMQ (reference sequence). DNA of the CDR3: TGTGCCAGCAGCCCACCCGCCGGGGGTGGGGACACCTTC. The encoded protein is CASSPPAGGGDTF. The whole variable domain, filled in from reference TRBV13 and TRBJ1-2, reads AAGVIQSPRHLIKEKRETATLKCYPIPRHDTVYWYQQGPGQDPQFLISFYEKMQSDKGSIPDRFSAQQFSDYHSELNMSSLELGDSALYFCASSPPAGGGDTFGSGTRLTVV.

This clone was seen more than once but under ten times. The chain employs TRBV25-1 and TRBJ1-1, with TRBD1 as a possible D gene (5 bases). The CDR3 extends over 12 amino acids. Germline V CDR1 and CDR2: MGHDK, SYGVNS. The V gene lost 3 bases and the J gene lost 11 bases, with 13 bases spanning the gap. The CDR3 protein is CASSDSGFGAFF. The CDR3 nucleotides are TGTGCCAGCAGTGACTCAGGGTTCGGGGCTTTCTTT. The full variable domain, rest sourced from reference TRBV25-1 and TRBJ1-1, is EADIYQTPRYLVIGTGKKITLECSQTMGHDKMYWYQQDPGMELHLIHYSYGVNSTEKGDLSSESTVSRIRTEHFPLTLESARPSHTSQYLCASSDSGFGAFFGQGTRLTVV.

V is TRBV5-1 and J is TRBJ2-5, with unresolved D. The CDR3 extends over 13 amino acids. Per the germline V gene, CDR1 is SGHRS and CDR2 is YFSETQ. The V end lost 0 bases, the J end lost 3 bases, and 6 bases lay between the germline ends. The CDR3 loop is CASSLGTEETQYF. The DNA of the CDR3 is TGCGCCAGCAGCTTGGGGACCGAAGAGACCCAGTACTTC.

Only a few counts were recorded for this clone. The chain has TRBV28 and TRBJ1-6; possibly TRBD1 for D (6 bases). This CDR3 region has 14 residues. Germline loops: CDR1 MDHEN, CDR2 SYDVKM. V dropped 5 bases and J dropped 10 bases, with 15 bases sitting between them. CDR3 amino acids: CASSLTGYDSPLHF. DNA for the CDR3: TGTGCCAGCAGTCTCACAGGGTACGACTCACCCCTCCACTTT.

This clone was observed a handful of times. The gene calls are TRBV5-1 and TRBJ2-3; 9 bases map to TRBD1. The CDR3 sequence is 14 residues long. The ends lost 6 bases at V and 1 base at J; junction bases unmatched: 3. Looked up from germline, CDR1 is SGHRS and CDR2 is YFSETQ. The CDR3 nucleotides read TGCGCCAGCACCAGGACAGGGGGCACAGATACGCAGTATTTT. Translation: CASTRTGGTDTQYF.

This chain joins TRBV4-1 and TRBJ2-3, with D perhaps matching TRBD2 (5 bases). Germline V CDR1 and CDR2: MGHRA, YSYEKL. V was cut by 0 bases and J by 4 bases, with 11 bases left in between. The CDR3 is 15 amino acids. Written as DNA, the CDR3 is TGCGCCAGCAGCCAAGATGGGAGCTTAGCAGATACGCAGTATTTT. This sequence encodes CASSQDGSLADTQYF.

The chain employs TRBV2 and TRBJ2-5; tentatively, D is TRBD2 (5 bases). The CDR3 runs 13 residues. The germline gives CDR1 SNHLY, CDR2 FYNNEI. The V end lost 8 bases, the J end lost 3 bases, and 13 bases lay between the germline ends. The CDR3 region is CASVRDTKETQYF. CDR3 bases: TGTGCCAGCGTCCGGGATACGAAAGAGACCCAGTACTTC. The whole variable domain, filled in from reference TRBV2 and TRBJ2-5, reads EPEVTQTPSHQVTQMGQEVILRCVPISNHLYFYWYRQILGQKVEFLVSFYNNEISEKSEIFDDQFSVERPDGSNFTLKIRSTKLEDSAMYFCASVRDTKETQYFGPGTRLLVL.